Below, one TCR beta chain is given with its context. Its specificity is unknown. The study left out patients who had uncontrolled infection, other autoimmune disease, pregnancy or lactation. Orbital computed tomography, thyroid ultrasound, serum thyroxine and TRAb, and clinical symptoms together informed the diagnoses. This sample was taken from a study of T cells in Graves' hyperthyroidism and ophthalmopathy. Whole-study findings and limits: In simple terms, a model built on 13 V-J features told ophthalmopathy apart from stable hyperthyroidism.

The germline V gene has CDR1 LGHDT and CDR2 YNNKEL (reference sequence). The CDR3 spans 17 residues. Deletions cut 1 base from V and 3 bases from J, with 16 bases between. Using RNA transcripts as the source, TCR beta CDR3 regions were amplified. Initially, a first-round RT-PCR of the TCR CDR3 employed the HTBI primer set. TCRdb recomputed calls from the multiplex PCR reads with MiXCR, one row per CDR3 protein. The table records about 700,000 distinct CDR3 sequences, around 15% of them present only once. The chain links TRBV3-1 to TRBJ1-3; no firm D call. Sequenced sample: blood. This TCR came from a woman aged 18-35 years with Graves' hyperthyroidism. CDR3 loop: CASSQAVRGKNGNTIYF. Here the CDR3 DNA reads TGTGCCAGCAGCCAAGCGGTTCGAGGAAAAAATGGAAACACCATATATTTT.